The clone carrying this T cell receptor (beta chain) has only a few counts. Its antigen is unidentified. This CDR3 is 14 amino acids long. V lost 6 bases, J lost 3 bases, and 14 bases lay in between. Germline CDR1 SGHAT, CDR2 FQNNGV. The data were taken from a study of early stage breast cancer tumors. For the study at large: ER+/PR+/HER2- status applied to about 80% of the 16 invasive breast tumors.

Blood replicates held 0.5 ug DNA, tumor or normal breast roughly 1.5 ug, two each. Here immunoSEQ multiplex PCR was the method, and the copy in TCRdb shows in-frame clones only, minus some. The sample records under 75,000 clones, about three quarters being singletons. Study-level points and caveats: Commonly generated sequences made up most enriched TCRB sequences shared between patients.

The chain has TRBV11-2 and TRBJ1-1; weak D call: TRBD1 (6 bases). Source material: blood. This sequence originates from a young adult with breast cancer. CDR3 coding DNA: TGTGCCAGCAGTTTGGAGGGGACATACACTGAAGCTTTCTTT. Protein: CASSLEGTYTEAFF.